Shown below are 20 T cell receptor beta chains from a single sample sequenced in a study of OX40 agonist ivuxolimab in advanced cancers. Here immunoSEQ multiplex PCR was the method, and the copy in TCRdb shows in-frame clones only, minus some. Among roughly 60,000 clones, roughly 84% were seen once, and the ten largest hold roughly 1.9%. The source material was CD4+ or CD8+ T cells sorted from blood, sampled in a trial of the OX40 agonist ivuxolimab. Every receptor here comes from an adult with an advanced solid tumor such as melanoma, head and neck, liver or kidney cancer.

The genes are TRBV7-3 and TRBJ1-1; 7 nucleotides match TRBD1. The CDR3 covers 14 residues. From germline, CDR1 is SGHTA and CDR2 FQGTGA. V lost 6 bases, J lost 4 bases, and 8 bases stayed unmatched. CDR3 protein: CASSTQGVGTEAFF. The DNA for the CDR3 is TGTGCCAGCAGTACTCAGGGGGTCGGCACTGAAGCTTTCTTT.

This clone has more than one count but fewer than ten. The chain carries TRBV5-1 and TRBJ2-5, with D maybe TRBD1 (5 bases). The V end was cut by 2 bases, the J end by 5 bases, with 10 bases between. Germline assignment: CDR1 SGHRS and CDR2 YFSETQ. This CDR3 contains 13 residues. CDR3 region: CASSFLGAETQYF. The CDR3 DNA sequence: TGCGCCAGCAGCTTCCTAGGGGCGGAGACCCAGTACTTC.

This chain connects TRBV11-2 to TRBJ1-4; TRBD1 is a possible D gene (5 bases). This CDR3 is built from 14 residues. CDR1 and CDR2 from the germline V gene are SGHAT and FQNNGV. Trimming pared 5 bases from V and 5 bases from J, leaving 12 bases between. CDR3 residues: CASSKGTENEKLFF. The CDR3 nucleotides read TGTGCCAGCAGCAAAGGGACGGAGAATGAAAAACTGTTTTTT.

This clone was seen a single time. This chain connects TRBV4-2 to TRBJ2-2, with a tentative D call TRBD2 (6 bases). The V end lost 2 bases, the J end lost 6 bases, and 16 bases lay between the germline ends. The germline V gene has CDR1 LGHNA and CDR2 YNFKEQ. This CDR3 spans 16 amino acids. The CDR3, as DNA: TGTGCCAGCAGCCAACGCCAGACTAGTGGGGCCGGGGAGCTGTTTTTT. Translating it yields CASSQRQTSGAGELFF.

With regard to this clone: A much more abundant neighbour one base away suggests this may be a read error. The identical CDR3 is also encoded by other nucleotide sequences in the sample. The rearrangement joins TRBV9 to TRBJ1-1; tentative D call: TRBD1 (5 bases). The germline gives CDR1 SGDLS, CDR2 YYNGEE. The CDR3 sequence is 13 residues long. The germline V and J ends were trimmed by 4 bases and 4 bases, with 11 bases remaining between them. The CDR3 DNA reads as TGTGCCAGCAGCACTCACGGGGGCACTGAAGCTTTCTTT. Its protein is CASSTHGGTEAFF.

This sequence joins TRBV9 and TRBJ2-1; 7 bases fit TRBD2. Germline CDR1 and CDR2: SGDLS and YYNGEE. The V segment lost 3 bases and the J segment 5 bases; nucleotides outside the gene matches: 2. The CDR3 totals 13 residues. The CDR3 DNA reads as TGTGCCAGCAGCGCAGGACTAGACAATGAGCAGTTCTTC. This sequence encodes CASSAGLDNEQFF.

The rearrangement links TRBV6-1 to TRBJ2-5, with 8 bases that match TRBD2. The J call is uncertain, as TRBJ2-7 better fits the DNA end. Germline values: CDR1 MNHNS, CDR2 SASEGT. The length of the CDR3 is 13 residues. The CDR3 DNA reads as TGTGCCAGCGCGGGGGGATACTCCTACGAGCAGTACTTC. It codes for CASAGGYSYEQYF.

This chain uses TRBV5-5 with TRBJ2-7; TRBD1 matches at 8 bases. This CDR3 spans 14 amino acids. V shed 0 bases and J 4 bases; nucleotides not matched to a gene: 3. Germline values: CDR1 SGHKS, CDR2 YYEKEE (reference sequence). CDR3 nucleotides: TGTGCCAGCAGCTTGGGGACAGGGTTTTACGAGCAGTACTTC. This translates into CASSLGTGFYEQYF. The full variable domain, in which reference TRBV5-5 and TRBJ2-7 provide the parts outside the CDR3, is DAGVTQSPTHLIKTRGQQVTLRCSPISGHKSVSWYQQVLGQGPQFIFQYYEKEERGRGNFPDRFSARQFPNYSSELNVNALLLGDSALYLCASSLGTGFYEQYFGPGTRLTVT.

This clone showed up just a few times. The rearrangement links TRBV19 to TRBJ1-1; D remains ambiguous. Germline-derived CDR1 and CDR2 are LNHDA and SQIVND (reference sequence). This CDR3 contains 13 residues. The V end was cut by 5 bases, the J end by 3 bases, with 10 bases between. The CDR3 DNA is TGTGCCAGTAGTCTAGTATCGGACACTGAAGCTTTCTTT. Residues: CASSLVSDTEAFF.

The chain has TRBV5-1 and TRBJ2-1; the match to TRBD1 covers 9 bases. Germline V lookup: CDR1 SGHRS, CDR2 YFSETQ. The V gene end was trimmed by 4 bases and the J gene end by 7 bases; junction bases not matched to a gene: 9. This CDR3 has 15 amino acids. The CDR3 reads CASSVGTGWVNEQFF. CDR3 bases: TGCGCCAGCAGCGTTGGGACAGGGTGGGTGAATGAGCAGTTCTTC.

The CDR3 DNA reads as TGTGCCAGCAGTTTTCTTCGACTAGCGGGAGTACACGGGGAGCTGTTTTTT. Protein product: CASSFLRLAGVHGELFF. The chain uses TRBV28 and TRBJ2-2; 12 positions agree with TRBD2. The trim removed 3 bases at V and 7 bases at J, leaving 9 bases unmatched. The CDR3 sequence is 17 residues long. Germline V lookup: CDR1 MDHEN, CDR2 SYDVKM.

Remarks on this clone: One junction end disagrees with the germline gene, perhaps due to a read error. V is TRBV19 and J is TRBJ2-2; 9 bases are a match to TRBD1. This CDR3 is 16 amino acids long. CDR1 is LNHDA and CDR2 is SQIVND in the germline V gene (reference sequence). The CDR3 DNA is TGTGCCAGTAGTAGGGGGACAGGGCCTGAAACCGGGGAGCTGCTTTTT. Residues: CASSRGTGPETGELLF.

This chain connects TRBV6-5 to TRBJ2-5, with D tentatively TRBD2 (6 bases). The end of the DNA is better explained by TRBJ2-7, so the J call may be wrong. Germline values: CDR1 MNHEY, CDR2 SVGAGI. The CDR3 spans 16 residues. This CDR3 is CASSYSPGVYANEQYF. For the CDR3, the DNA is TGTGCCAGCAGTTACTCCCCGGGGGTATATGCGAACGAGCAGTACTTC.

The chain combines TRBV7-9 with TRBJ2-1; D ambiguous. Germline V lookup: CDR1 SEHNR, CDR2 FQNEAQ (reference sequence). The V gene lost 1 base and the J gene lost 3 bases, with 7 bases spanning the gap. The CDR3 has 14 residues. The CDR3 loop reads CASSLVAFYNEQFF. CDR3 bases: TGTGCCAGCAGCTTAGTCGCATTCTACAATGAGCAGTTCTTC.

This clone was counted a single time. This chain joins TRBV14 and TRBJ1-1; D unclear. The V gene lost 6 bases and the J gene lost 0 bases, with 17 bases spanning the gap. The CDR3 runs 16 residues. Germline values: CDR1 SGHDN, CDR2 FVKESK. The CDR3 nucleotides read TGTGCCAGCAGTAAAGTGACAAGCTTAATGAACACTGAAGCTTTCTTT. It is translated as CASSKVTSLMNTEAFF.

The V and J genes are TRBV28 and TRBJ1-3, with a tentative D call TRBD1 (6 bases). The ends were cut back, 4 bases at V and 0 bases at J, with 13 bases in the middle. The CDR3 is made up of 16 amino acids. The V gene's germline CDR1 is MDHEN and CDR2 SYDVKM. The CDR3 reads CASSSTGRRSGNTIYF. For the CDR3, the DNA is TGTGCCAGCAGTTCTACAGGGCGCCGCTCTGGAAACACCATATATTTT.

A word on this clone: The junction departs from the called germline gene at one end, perhaps through a read error. This chain joins TRBV7-7 and TRBJ2-3; 9 bases are shared with TRBD1. CDR1 and CDR2 (germline): SSHAT, FNYEAQ (reference sequence). CDR3 size: 15 residues. The CDR3 is CASSRGQGGPDTQYF. CDR3 in DNA: TGTGCTAGCAGCCGGGGACAGGGTGGGCCAGATACGCAGTATTTT.

The rearrangement joins TRBV19 to TRBJ2-1, with D possibly called TRBD1 or TRBD2 (5 bases each). Germline CDR1 is LNHDA and CDR2 is SQIVND (reference sequence). The CDR3 has 16 residues. The V end lost 5 bases, the J end lost 7 bases, and 21 bases lay between the germline ends. CDR3 sequence: CASSLRGTSFGNEQFF. The DNA of the CDR3 is TGTGCCAGTAGTCTACGAGGGACGTCCTTTGGGAATGAGCAGTTCTTC.

The chain couples TRBV11-3 to TRBJ2-7; D perhaps matches TRBD2 (6 bases). The germline V gene has CDR1 SGHNT and CDR2 YENEEA. The CDR3 sequence is 14 residues long. Trimming pared 6 bases from V and 3 bases from J, leaving 15 bases between. The CDR3 spells CASSQTGTHYEQYF. CDR3 DNA sequence: TGTGCCAGCAGTCAAACCGGGACTCACTACGAGCAGTACTTC.

This clone was counted a few times. The chain recombines TRBV28 with TRBJ1-4; possible D gene TRBD1, 6 bases. Trimming pared 3 bases from V and 4 bases from J, leaving 12 bases between. The CDR3 loop spans 15 amino acids. Germline CDR1 reads MDHEN; CDR2 reads SYDVKM. The CDR3 sequence: CASSLWRQDNEKLFF. In DNA form, the CDR3 reads TGTGCCAGCAGTTTGTGGAGACAGGATAATGAAAAACTGTTTTTT.